This record concerns one TCR beta chain sequence. What it binds is unknown. This entry is derived from a study of monozygotic twins with inflammatory bowel disease. Whole-study results and caveats: IBD-affected twins scored below their healthy co-twins in TCRbeta diversity (inverse Simpson).

The authors ran two nested PCRs of 16 and 9 cycles on TCRalpha and TCRbeta cDNA. TCRdb re-called the 5' RACE reads; every CDR3 protein appears as one record, without DNA. The table for this sample gives about 380,000 distinct CDR3 sequences. The length of the CDR3 is 15 residues. Germline assignment: CDR1 SGHVS and CDR2 FQNEAQ. Sequenced material: blood. The V gene is TRBV7-8, the J gene TRBJ2-7; TCRdb picks TRBD2, but there is no DNA to check that call. The TCR was taken from a human donor with ulcerative colitis or Crohn's disease, or a healthy co-twin of an affected twin (not recorded which). CDR3 loop: CASSLTTGPFGGQYF.